This T cell receptor beta chain was identified in a study of cytotoxic CD8 clonotypes in ibrutinib-treated CLL. Study-wide background: After a median of around 68 months, around 15 patients stayed remitted and some 12 progressed; responses had been partial in 24 and complete in 2.

Clones were read by immunoSEQ multiplex PCR, and TCRdb kept only the in-frame ones, dropping some. The sample includes approximately 340,000 clones, 67% of them seen just once. This CDR3 region has 15 residues. Trimming at V came to 5 bases and at J to 8 bases, leaving 16 bases not matched to a gene. CDR1 and CDR2 (germline): SQVTM, ANQGSEA. Worth noting for this clone: Antigen: not known.

The study, taken as a whole, reports: Baseline clonality was higher than in age-matched healthy donors and moved in step with circulating CD8+ T-cell counts.

This chain uses TRBV29-1 with TRBJ1-2; the match to TRBD1 covers 8 bases. This TCR was sampled from a human donor with chronic lymphocytic leukemia. Sequencing used PBMCs, obtained after 36 months of ibrutinib treatment. The CDR3 loop is CSVLLDRGILAGYTF. In nucleotides, the CDR3 is TGCAGCGTTCTCCTTGACAGGGGAATTTTGGCGGGCTACACCTTC.